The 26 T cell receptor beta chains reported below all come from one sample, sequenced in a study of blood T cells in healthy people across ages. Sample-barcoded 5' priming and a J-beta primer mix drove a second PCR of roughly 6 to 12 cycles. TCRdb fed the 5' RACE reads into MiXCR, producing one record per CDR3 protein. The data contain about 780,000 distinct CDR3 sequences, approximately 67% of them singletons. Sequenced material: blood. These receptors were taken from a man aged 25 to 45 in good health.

CDR3 sequence reads: CASSEIKLAGIQETQYF. The CDR3 nucleotides read TGTGCCAGCAGTGAAATCAAACTAGCGGGGATACAAGAGACCCAGTACTTC. The V call is TRBV25-1, the J call TRBJ2-5; 10 bases agree with TRBD2. V lost 2 bases to trimming and J lost 2 bases; unmatched junction nucleotides: 8. Germline V gene data show CDR1 as MGHDK and CDR2 as SYGVNS. The CDR3 sequence is 17 residues long.

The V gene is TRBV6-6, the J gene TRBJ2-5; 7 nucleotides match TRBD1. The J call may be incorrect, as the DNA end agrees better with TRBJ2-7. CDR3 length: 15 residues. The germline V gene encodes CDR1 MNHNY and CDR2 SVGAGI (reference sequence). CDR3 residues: CASRDHGTVTHEQYF. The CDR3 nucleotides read TGTGCCAGCAGGGACCACGGGACAGTAACTCACGAGCAGTACTTC.

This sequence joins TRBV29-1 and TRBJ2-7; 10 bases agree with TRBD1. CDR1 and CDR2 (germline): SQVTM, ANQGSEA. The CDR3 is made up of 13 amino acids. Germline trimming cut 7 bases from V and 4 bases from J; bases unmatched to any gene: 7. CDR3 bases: TGCAGCGCCTTGACAGGGGGCTCATACGAGCAGTACTTC. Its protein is CSALTGGSYEQYF.

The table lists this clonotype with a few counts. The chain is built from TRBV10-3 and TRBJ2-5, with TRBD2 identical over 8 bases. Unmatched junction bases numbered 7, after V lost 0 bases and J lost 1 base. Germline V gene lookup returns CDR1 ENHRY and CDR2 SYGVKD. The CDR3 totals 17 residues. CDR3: CAISESESGGLQETQYF. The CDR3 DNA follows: TGTGCCATCAGTGAGTCGGAAAGCGGGGGCCTCCAAGAGACCCAGTACTTC.

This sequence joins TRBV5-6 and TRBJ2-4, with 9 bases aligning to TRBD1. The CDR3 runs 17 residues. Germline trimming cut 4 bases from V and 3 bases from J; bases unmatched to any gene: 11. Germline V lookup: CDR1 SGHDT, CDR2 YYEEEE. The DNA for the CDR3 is TGTGCCAGCAGCCCCACAGGGGGCGTCCAGATCAAAAACATTCAGTACTTC. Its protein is CASSPTGGVQIKNIQYF.

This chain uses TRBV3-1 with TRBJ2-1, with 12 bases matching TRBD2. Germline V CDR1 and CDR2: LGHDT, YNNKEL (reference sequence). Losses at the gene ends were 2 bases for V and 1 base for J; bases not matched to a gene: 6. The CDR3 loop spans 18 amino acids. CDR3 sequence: CASSQLAGGRGSYNEQFF. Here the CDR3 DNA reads TGTGCCAGCAGCCAACTAGCGGGGGGGCGAGGGTCCTACAATGAGCAGTTCTTC.

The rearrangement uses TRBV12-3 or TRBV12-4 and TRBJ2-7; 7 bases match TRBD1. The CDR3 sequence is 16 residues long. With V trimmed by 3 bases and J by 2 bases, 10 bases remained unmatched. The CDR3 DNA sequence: TGTGCCAGCAGTTTGGACAGGTCAAGATCGACCTACGAGCAGTACTTC. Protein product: CASSLDRSRSTYEQYF.

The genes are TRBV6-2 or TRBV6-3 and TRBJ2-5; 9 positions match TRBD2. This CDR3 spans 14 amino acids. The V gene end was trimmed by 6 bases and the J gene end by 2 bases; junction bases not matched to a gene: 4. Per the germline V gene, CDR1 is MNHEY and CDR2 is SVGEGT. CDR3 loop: CASRGGLAQETQYF. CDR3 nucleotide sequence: TGTGCCAGCAGAGGTGGACTAGCGCAAGAGACCCAGTACTTC.

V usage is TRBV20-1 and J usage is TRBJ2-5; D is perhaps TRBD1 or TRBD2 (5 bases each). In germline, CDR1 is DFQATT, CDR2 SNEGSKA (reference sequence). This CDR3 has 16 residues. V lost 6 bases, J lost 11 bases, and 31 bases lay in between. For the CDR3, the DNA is TGCAGTGCGACGGATTCCGGGACCAGCGTCTACAATGAGCAGTACTTC. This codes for CSATDSGTSVYNEQYF.

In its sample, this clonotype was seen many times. CDR3 in amino acids: CASSQDGRFEQYF. The CDR3 DNA reads TGTGCCAGCAGTCAGGACGGACGTTTCGAGCAGTACTTC. This sequence joins TRBV25-1 and TRBJ2-7; D not certain. Per the germline V gene, CDR1 is MGHDK and CDR2 is SYGVNS. This CDR3 spans 13 amino acids. V was pared by 5 bases and J by 6 bases, with 14 bases between.

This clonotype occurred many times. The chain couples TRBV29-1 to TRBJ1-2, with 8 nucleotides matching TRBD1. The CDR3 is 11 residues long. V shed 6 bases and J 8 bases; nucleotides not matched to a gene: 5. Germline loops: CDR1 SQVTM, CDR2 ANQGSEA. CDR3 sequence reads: CSVEQGDGYTF. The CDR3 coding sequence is TGCAGCGTCGAACAGGGGGACGGCTACACCTTC. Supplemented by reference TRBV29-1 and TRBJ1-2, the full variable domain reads SAVISQKPSRDICQRGTSLTIQCQVDSQVTMMFWYRQQPGQSLTLIATANQGSEATYESGFVIDKFPISRPNLTFSTLTVSNMSPEDSSIYLCSVEQGDGYTFGSGTRLTVV.

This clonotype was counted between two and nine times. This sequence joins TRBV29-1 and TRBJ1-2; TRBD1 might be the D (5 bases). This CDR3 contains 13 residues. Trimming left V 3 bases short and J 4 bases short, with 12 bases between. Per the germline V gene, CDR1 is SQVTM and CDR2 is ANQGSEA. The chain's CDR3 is CSVEGGGLYGYTF. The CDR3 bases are TGCAGCGTTGAGGGGGGAGGCCTCTATGGCTACACCTTC.

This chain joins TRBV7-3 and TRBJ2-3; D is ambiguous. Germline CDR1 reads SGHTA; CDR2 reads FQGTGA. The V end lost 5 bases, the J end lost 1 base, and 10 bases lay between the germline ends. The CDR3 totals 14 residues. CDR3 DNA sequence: TGTGCCAGCAGCCCTACCCGGGGCACAGATACGCAGTATTTT. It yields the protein CASSPTRGTDTQYF.

The CDR3 loop reads CASSPAGQRNSPLHF. The CDR3 nucleotides read TGTGCCAGCAGCCCAGCGGGACAGCGCAATTCACCCCTCCACTTT. The chain has TRBV12-3 or TRBV12-4 and TRBJ1-6; 7 bases line up with TRBD1. The length of the CDR3 is 15 residues. Losses at the gene ends were 6 bases for V and 7 bases for J; bases not matched to a gene: 9.

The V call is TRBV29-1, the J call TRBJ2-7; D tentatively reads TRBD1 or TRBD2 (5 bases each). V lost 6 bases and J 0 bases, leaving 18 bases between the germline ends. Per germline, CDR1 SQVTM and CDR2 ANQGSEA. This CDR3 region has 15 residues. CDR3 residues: CSVRGTTSNSYEQYF. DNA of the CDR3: TGCAGCGTGAGGGGAACGACATCGAACTCCTACGAGCAGTACTTC.

CDR3 nucleotides: TGCAGCGTTGCGACGGGGAATGAGCCCCAGCATTTT. Residues: CSVATGNEPQHF. The genes are TRBV29-1 and TRBJ1-5; unclear D gene. V was clipped by 4 bases and J by 8 bases, with 12 bases between them. Germline-derived CDR1 and CDR2 are SQVTM and ANQGSEA. This CDR3 has 12 residues.

CDR3 amino acids: CASSSAGSVTGRQTQYF. The CDR3 region has the DNA TGTGCCAGCAGCTCGGCGGGGAGCGTTACGGGCCGTCAGACCCAGTACTTC. This chain uses TRBV7-6 with TRBJ2-5; possibly TRBD2 for D (6 bases). The germline V gene has CDR1 SGHVS and CDR2 FNYEAQ. This CDR3 is built from 17 residues. Trimming shortened V by 4 bases and J by 6 bases, and 24 bases separated the two germline ends.

The CDR3: CASSLSGALGERAKNIQYF. DNA of the CDR3: TGTGCCAGCAGCCTATCAGGGGCCCTAGGAGAGAGAGCCAAAAACATTCAGTACTTC. The chain joins TRBV3-1 to TRBJ2-4; perhaps TRBD1 as D (6 bases). The CDR3 spans 19 residues. In germline, CDR1 is LGHDT, CDR2 YNNKEL (reference sequence). V was clipped by 4 bases and J by 0 bases, with 22 bases between them.

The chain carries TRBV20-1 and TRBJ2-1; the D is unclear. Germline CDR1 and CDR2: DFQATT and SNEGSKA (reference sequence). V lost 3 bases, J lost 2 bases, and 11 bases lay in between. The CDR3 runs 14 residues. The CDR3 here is CSASRGDPYNEQFF. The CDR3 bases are TGCAGTGCTAGCCGAGGCGACCCCTACAATGAGCAGTTCTTC.

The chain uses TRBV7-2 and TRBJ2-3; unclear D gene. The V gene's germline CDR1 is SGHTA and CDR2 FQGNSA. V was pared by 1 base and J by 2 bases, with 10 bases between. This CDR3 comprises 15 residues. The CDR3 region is CASSLEEGLTDTQYF. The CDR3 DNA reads TGTGCCAGCAGCTTAGAGGAAGGTCTCACAGATACGCAGTATTTT.

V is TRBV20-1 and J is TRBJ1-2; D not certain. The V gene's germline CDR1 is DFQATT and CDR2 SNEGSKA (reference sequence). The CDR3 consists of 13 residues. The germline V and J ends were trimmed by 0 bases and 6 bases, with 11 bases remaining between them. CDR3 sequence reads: CSARDPQKDGYTF. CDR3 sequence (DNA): TGCAGTGCTAGAGATCCACAGAAGGATGGCTACACCTTC.

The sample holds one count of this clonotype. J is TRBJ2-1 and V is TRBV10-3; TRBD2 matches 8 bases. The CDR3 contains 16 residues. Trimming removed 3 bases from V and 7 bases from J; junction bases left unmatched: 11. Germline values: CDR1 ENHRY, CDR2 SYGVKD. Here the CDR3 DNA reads TGTGCCATCAGTGACCTACTAGCGGCGTCAGAGAATGAGCAGTTCTTC. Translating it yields CAISDLLAASENEQFF.

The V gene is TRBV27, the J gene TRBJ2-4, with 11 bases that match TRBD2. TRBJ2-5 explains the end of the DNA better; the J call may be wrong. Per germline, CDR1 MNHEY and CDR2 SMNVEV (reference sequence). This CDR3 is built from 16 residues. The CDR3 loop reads CASTSTSGGIQETQYF. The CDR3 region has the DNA TGTGCCAGCACTTCTACTAGCGGGGGAATCCAAGAGACCCAGTACTTC.

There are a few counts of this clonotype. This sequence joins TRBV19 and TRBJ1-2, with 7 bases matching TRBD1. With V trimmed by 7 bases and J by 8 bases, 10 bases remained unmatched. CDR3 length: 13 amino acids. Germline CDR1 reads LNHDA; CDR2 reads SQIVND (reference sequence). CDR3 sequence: CASNPTGQEGYTF. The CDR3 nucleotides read TGTGCCAGTAACCCGACAGGGCAGGAAGGCTACACCTTC.

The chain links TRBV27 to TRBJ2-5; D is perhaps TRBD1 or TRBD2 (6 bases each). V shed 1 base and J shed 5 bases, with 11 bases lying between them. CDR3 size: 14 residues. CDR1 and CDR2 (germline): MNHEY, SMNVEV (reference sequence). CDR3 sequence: CASSLLGGSETQYF. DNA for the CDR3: TGTGCCAGCAGTTTATTGGGGGGCTCGGAGACCCAGTACTTC.

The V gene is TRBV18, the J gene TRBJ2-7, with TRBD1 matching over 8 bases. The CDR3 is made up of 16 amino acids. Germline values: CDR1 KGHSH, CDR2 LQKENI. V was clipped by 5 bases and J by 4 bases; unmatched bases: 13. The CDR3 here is CASSTQDRVNKYEQYF. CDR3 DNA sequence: TGTGCCAGCTCAACCCAGGACAGGGTCAATAAATACGAGCAGTACTTC.